These T cell receptor beta chains were read from a single sample in a study of blood T cell repertoires in COVID-19. TCRdb's copy holds only in-frame clones and misses some; the assay was immunoSEQ multiplex PCR. There are 200,000 to 250,000 clones in the sample; 80% to 85% occur only once, and around 20% lies in the top ten. Sequencing was done on a sample of peripheral blood. The receptor set was obtained from a man aged 25-45 years with active or convalescent COVID-19. The CDR3 runs from the conserved cysteine through the conserved F or W. The D gene is left open where the match is weak. Some rows have no size entry. The others give once, few or many, or a class for an expanded clone.

CDR3nt	CDR3aa	v_gene	j_gene	len	abundance	d_gene
TGTGCCAGCAGTTCCCGACCTAGTCCCCTCGGGGAGCTGTTTTTT	CASSSRPSPLGELFF	TRBV27	TRBJ2-2	15	-	-
TGTGCCAGCAGCTTTGGGCGGACTAGCTTGAACATTCAGTACTTC	CASSFGRTSLNIQYF	TRBV13	TRBJ2-4	15	-	TRBD2
TGTGCCAGCAGCCGACAGGGGGCTAGCAATCAGCCCCAGCATTTT	CASSRQGASNQPQHF	TRBV6-2/TRBV6-3	TRBJ1-5	15	-	TRBD1
TGTGCCAGCAGTGAAGCGGGGGGAGGCTCACCCCTCCACTTT	CASSEAGGGSPLHF	TRBV6-1	TRBJ1-6	14	-	-
TGTGCCAGCAGCGTAGCGGGGGGGCTAGCGGGTGGGCCATGGCAGTTCTTC	CASSVAGGLAGGPWQFF	TRBV9	TRBJ2-1	17	-	TRBD2
TGTGCCAGCAGTGACTCGAAGCAGGGCAACACCGGGGAGCTGTTTTTT	CASSDSKQGNTGELFF	TRBV6-4	TRBJ2-2	16	-	-
TGTGCCAGCAGCAGGACAGGGGAACGCTCCTACGAGCAGTACTTC	CASSRTGERSYEQYF	TRBV27	TRBJ2-7	15	-	TRBD1
TGTGCCAGCAGTTTACAGGGAATCTACGAGCAGTACTTC	CASSLQGIYEQYF	TRBV27	TRBJ2-7	13	-	-
TGTGCCAGCATGCTAGCGGCCCGGAGTCCCTCGGATACGCAGTATTTT	CASMLAARSPSDTQYF	TRBV5-4	TRBJ2-3	16	-	TRBD2
TGTGCCAGCAGCCCAGACGGTAGCGGTCTAGGGTATGAGCAGTTCTTC	CASSPDGSGLGYEQFF	TRBV7-2	TRBJ2-1	16	-	-
TGCGCCAGCAGCTCGGGGGGCCCCGTATCTGGGGCCAACGTCCTGACTTTC	CASSSGGPVSGANVLTF	TRBV5-1	TRBJ2-6	17	-	-
TGTGCCAGCAGTTTGGGGACAGGGGTAGAAGCTTTCTTT	CASSLGTGVEAFF	TRBV12-3/TRBV12-4	TRBJ1-1	13	-	TRBD1
TGTGCCTGGAGTAGAGGGGACAGGAGTAATCAGCCCCAGCATTTT	CAWSRGDRSNQPQHF	TRBV30	TRBJ1-5	15	-	TRBD1
TGCGCCAGCAGCTCGGGACTAATCCAAGATACGCAGTATTTT	CASSSGLIQDTQYF	TRBV5-1	TRBJ2-3	14	-	TRBD2
TGTGCCAGCAGTTCTCGACACGCCGGAAGGGAAAAACTGTTTTTT	CASSSRHAGREKLFF	TRBV28	TRBJ1-4	15	-	-
TGCAGTACCGCAGGGACAGATACGCAGTATTTT	CSTAGTDTQYF	TRBV20-1	TRBJ2-3	11	-	-
TGTGCCAGCAGCTTCCCGGGACAGGGCATATACGAGCAGTACTTC	CASSFPGQGIYEQYF	TRBV7-3	TRBJ2-7	15	-	TRBD1
TGTGCCAGCAGCTTGGCTAGCGGGGGCAGCTCCTACAATGAGCAGTTCTTC	CASSLASGGSSYNEQFF	TRBV5-8	TRBJ2-1	17	-	TRBD2
TGCGCCAGCAGCTTGGAGCCTAGCGGAAGCACAGATACGCAGTATTTT	CASSLEPSGSTDTQYF	TRBV5-1	TRBJ2-3	16	once	TRBD2
TGTGCCAGTAGGAACAGCGGGGTCGGGGAGACCCAGTACTTC	CASRNSGVGETQYF	TRBV19	TRBJ2-5	14	-	TRBD2
TGCGCCAGCAGCCTAGGACAGGGCTTGCCCGGGGAGCTGTTTTTT	CASSLGQGLPGELFF	TRBV4-1	TRBJ2-2	15	-	TRBD1
TGTGCCAGCAGCCCTCAGGGGGATACGCAGTATTTT	CASSPQGDTQYF	TRBV12-3/TRBV12-4	TRBJ2-3	12	-	-
TGTGCCAGCTCATCGGACAGAAATCAGCCCCAGCATTTT	CASSSDRNQPQHF	TRBV18	TRBJ1-5	13	-	-
TGTGCCAGCCGGAGGATAGCCAACTATGGCTACACCTTC	CASRRIANYGYTF	TRBV6-7	TRBJ1-2	13	-	-
TGCGCCAGCAGCTTGGGGGACAGTCCAAATCAGCCCCAGCATTTT	CASSLGDSPNQPQHF	TRBV5-1	TRBJ1-5	15	-	TRBD1
TGTGCCAGTAGTATAGATCGGGGTGCGACTGGAAACACCATATATTTT	CASSIDRGATGNTIYF	TRBV19	TRBJ1-3	16	-	-
TGTGCCAGCAGCTTGGCGTTTGGGGACACCCACGAGCAGTACTTC	CASSLAFGDTHEQYF	TRBV5-4	TRBJ2-7	15	-	-
TGTGCCACCAAGGTCCTGGCGGGCCAGAGCACCGGGGAGCTGTTTTTT	CATKVLAGQSTGELFF	TRBV19	TRBJ2-2	16	-	-
TGTGCCAGCAGCTTAGATACGGGCGAGCAGTACTTC	CASSLDTGEQYF	TRBV11-3	TRBJ2-7	12	-	-
TGTGCCAGCAGTGAAGTCGGCGGGGGTAGCAATCAGCCCCAGCATTTT	CASSEVGGGSNQPQHF	TRBV2	TRBJ1-5	16	-	-
TGCGCCAGCAGCCTCTCGACGGGGGCACCCCTCCACTTT	CASSLSTGAPLHF	TRBV4-1	TRBJ1-6	13	-	-
TGTGCCAGCAGTGACCGGGGACAATTGGAGCCCCAGCATTTT	CASSDRGQLEPQHF	TRBV6-2/TRBV6-3	TRBJ1-5	14	-	-
TGTGCCAGTACTAGCGGGGCGGGAAATACGCAGTATTTT	CASTSGAGNTQYF	TRBV19	TRBJ2-3	13	-	TRBD2
TGTGCCAGCAGCCGGACACCCTTGAACACTGAAGCTTTCTTT	CASSRTPLNTEAFF	TRBV7-3	TRBJ1-1	14	once	-
TGTGCCAGCAGCCTCGCTGGCCGCAATGAGCAGTTCTTC	CASSLAGRNEQFF	TRBV11-2	TRBJ2-1	13	-	-
TGTGCCAGCAGGGGACTAGCGGGAGGAATCCGCGAGCAGTACTTC	CASRGLAGGIREQYF	TRBV6-5	TRBJ2-7	15	many	TRBD2
TGTGCCAGCAGTATGCAGGGGACGGACGAGCAGTACTTC	CASSMQGTDEQYF	TRBV6-5	TRBJ2-7	13	once	-
TGTGCCAGCAGTTACATTTTCGGTGAAAAACTGTTTTTT	CASSYIFGEKLFF	TRBV6-5	TRBJ1-4	13	-	-
TGTGCCATCAGGGAAGACGGTGGGGCCCATCCGCAGTATTTT	CAIREDGGAHPQYF	TRBV10-3	TRBJ2-3	14	-	-
TGCGCCAGCAGCCAAGATTCCAGAGCGGATACGCAGTATTTT	CASSQDSRADTQYF	TRBV4-3	TRBJ2-3	14	-	-
TGTGCCAGCAGCTTAACGGAGGGTGAAGCTTTCTTT	CASSLTEGEAFF	TRBV7-6	TRBJ1-1	12	-	-
TGTGCCAGCAGCCCTCAGTCAGGGGTTGGGTATGGCTACACCTTC	CASSPQSGVGYGYTF	TRBV9	TRBJ1-2	15	-	-
TGCGCCAGCAGTCAAGACGAGGGGACCCCGGGGGGTCAGTACTTC	CASSQDEGTPGGQYF	TRBV23-1	TRBJ2-4	15	-	TRBD2